The 30 T cell receptor beta chains reported below all come from one sample, sequenced in a study of T cell repertoires in cytomegalovirus infection. The antigens for these receptors are not known. TCRdb used MiXCR to reprocess the reads, holding one entry per CDR3 protein. The sample contains some 940,000 distinct CDR3 sequences, roughly a third of which appear only once. The specimen comprised cultured CD8+ T cells from PBMCs, sampled from culture after CMV antigen stimulation. The receptors here all came from a human donor in good health (CMV status not recorded). Some clones in this sample may be carry-over from other donors' samples.

The chain carries TRBV5-4 and TRBJ2-2; D may be TRBD2 (7 bases). CDR3 size: 15 residues. From germline, CDR1 is SGHNT and CDR2 YYREEE (reference sequence). V shed 9 bases and J shed 3 bases, with 18 bases lying between them. The CDR3 bases are TGTGCCAACTGGGCGGGGGCCTCGGACACCGGGGAGCTGTTTTTT. Amino acids: CANWAGASDTGELFF.

The J gene is TRBJ1-6, the V gene TRBV20-1; D perhaps matches TRBD1 (6 bases). Trimming removed 0 bases from V and 5 bases from J, with 17 bases in between. This CDR3 region has 17 residues. CDR1 DFQATT and CDR2 SNEGSKA come from the germline V gene (reference sequence). The DNA of the CDR3 is TGCAGTGCTAGAGATTATTCGGACAGACTGGATAATTCACCCCTCCACTTT. Encoded protein: CSARDYSDRLDNSPLHF.

This clonotype was recorded at least ten times. The chain employs TRBV7-9 and TRBJ2-7, with a tentative D call TRBD1 (6 bases). CDR1 and CDR2 from the germline V gene are SEHNR and FQNEAQ (reference sequence). Trimming shortened V by 1 base and J by 2 bases, and 12 bases separated the two germline ends. The CDR3 is made up of 15 amino acids. In DNA, the CDR3 is TGTGCCAGCAGCTTAGGGGCCAGGGGTCCCTACGAGCAGTACGTC. It is translated as CASSLGARGPYEQYV.

This clonotype was detected a few times. The chain employs TRBV29-1 and TRBJ2-2; weak D call: TRBD2 (6 bases). Trimming pared 5 bases from V and 6 bases from J, leaving 13 bases between. The germline V gene encodes CDR1 SQVTM and CDR2 ANQGSEA. The CDR3 sequence is 13 residues long. The CDR3 DNA reads as TGCAGCGTTATCGGGGAGGTAGCCGGGGAGCTGTTTTTT. It codes for CSVIGEVAGELFF.

This clonotype was picked up many times. The J gene is TRBJ2-1, the V gene TRBV7-6; TRBD1 matches 10 bases. The length of the CDR3 is 16 residues. CDR1 and CDR2 (germline): SGHVS, FNYEAQ. Trimming at V came to 5 bases and at J to 4 bases, leaving 8 bases not matched to a gene. CDR3 bases: TGTGCCAGCAGCCCCATTCCGGGACAGGGGTACAATGAGCAGTTCTTC. It specifies CASSPIPGQGYNEQFF.

This clonotype was counted only a few times. This chain uses TRBV9 with TRBJ1-2; perhaps TRBD1 as D (6 bases). The CDR3 is 14 amino acids. Germline V gene data show CDR1 as SGDLS and CDR2 as YYNGEE. Trimming took 3 bases from V and 9 from J, leaving 18 bases between them. The CDR3, as DNA: TGTGCCAGCAGCGCCTGGGACACCCCGGGGAGCTACACCTTC. Residues: CASSAWDTPGSYTF. The full variable domain, its missing parts supplied by reference TRBV9 and TRBJ1-2, is DSGVTQTPKHLITATGQRVTLRCSPRSGDLSVYWYQQSLDQGLQFLIQYYNGEERAKGNILERFSAQQFPDLHSELNLSSLELGDSALYFCASSAWDTPGSYTFGSGTRLTVV.

The V gene is TRBV6-6, the J gene TRBJ1-2; the match to TRBD1 covers 9 bases. The trim removed 6 bases at V and 1 base at J, leaving 6 bases unmatched. The CDR3 runs to 15 residues. Germline V lookup: CDR1 MNHNY, CDR2 SVGAGI (reference sequence). This CDR3 reads CASRPSTGGNYGYTF. CDR3 nucleotides: TGTGCCAGCAGACCATCGACAGGGGGTAACTATGGCTACACCTTC.

This clonotype was found a few times. V usage is TRBV5-1 and J usage is TRBJ2-4, with 15 bases that match TRBD2. Germline CDR1 is SGHRS and CDR2 is YFSETQ. CDR3 size: 17 residues. Unmatched junction bases numbered 5, after V lost 4 bases and J lost 3 bases. CDR3: CASSIGLAGGHKNIQYF. The DNA of the CDR3 is TGCGCCAGCAGCATAGGACTAGCGGGGGGGCACAAAAACATTCAGTACTTC.

V usage is TRBV29-1 and J usage is TRBJ1-1; 7 bases map to TRBD1. The length of the CDR3 is 18 residues. The trim removed 0 bases at V and 6 bases at J, leaving 19 bases unmatched. Germline V gene data show CDR1 as SQVTM and CDR2 as ANQGSEA. The CDR3 DNA follows: TGCAGCGTTGAAGATCCAAGGACCCGACAGGGTTGGGGTGCTGAAGCTTTCTTT. It is translated as CSVEDPRTRQGWGAEAFF.

Concerning this clonotype itself: Mismatch with germline at one junction end may stem from a read error. The chain couples TRBV4-2 to TRBJ2-2; TRBD2 agrees at 11 bases. This CDR3 is 19 amino acids long. CDR1 LGHNA and CDR2 YNFKEQ come from the germline V gene. CDR3 region: CASSQEGVAGGRSTGELFF. CDR3 DNA: TGTGCCAGCAGCCAAGAAGGAGTAGCGGGGGGGCGAAGCACCGGGGAGCTGTTCTTT.

This clonotype was seen only a few times. This chain links TRBV6-6 with TRBJ1-2; possibly TRBD1 for D (6 bases). Trimming cost V 2 bases and J 3 bases, with 13 bases left between them. Germline CDR1 MNHNY, CDR2 SVGAGI (reference sequence). This CDR3 region has 15 residues. The CDR3 loop reads CASSYTGFGDYGYTF. CDR3 DNA: TGTGCCAGCAGTTACACAGGGTTCGGGGACTATGGCTACACCTTC.

The chain is built from TRBV28 and TRBJ2-5, with D perhaps matching TRBD2 (5 bases). CDR1 and CDR2 (germline): MDHEN, SYDVKM. V was clipped by 6 bases and J by 9 bases, with 14 bases between them. This CDR3 is built from 12 residues. CDR3 nucleotide sequence: TGTGCCAGCAGCGTTATGAGGGCTCCCCAGTACTTC. Amino acids: CASSVMRAPQYF.

There are a few counts of this clonotype. The gene calls are TRBV14 and TRBJ2-7, with 12 bases that match TRBD2. Germline V CDR1 and CDR2: SGHDN, FVKESK. The V segment lost 4 bases and the J segment 0 bases; nucleotides outside the gene matches: 7. This CDR3 region has 17 residues. The CDR3 spells CASSPSGGGPGSYEQYV. The CDR3 nucleotides are TGTGCCAGCAGCCCTAGCGGGGGGGGGCCGGGCTCCTACGAGCAGTACGTC.

This clonotype was recorded a few times. The chain recombines TRBV6-1 with TRBJ2-7, with no clear D. This CDR3 region has 15 residues. Trimming pared 1 base from V and 2 bases from J, leaving 12 bases between. CDR1 MNHNS and CDR2 SASEGT come from the germline V gene. CDR3 sequence: CASSEVGPLAYEQYF. The DNA of the CDR3 is TGTGCCAGCAGTGAAGTTGGTCCTCTTGCCTACGAGCAGTACTTC.

This clonotype was counted only a few times. The V gene is TRBV5-4, the J gene TRBJ2-2; 9 nucleotides align to TRBD2. Per the germline V gene, CDR1 is SGHNT and CDR2 is YYREEE (reference sequence). V was pared by 4 bases and J by 0 bases, with 16 bases of the junction left unmatched. CDR3 length: 20 residues. For the CDR3, the DNA is TGTGCCAGCAGCCGACGTGATCTAGCGGGGACCATCGCGAACACCGGGGAGCTGTTTTTT. Translating it yields CASSRRDLAGTIANTGELFF. Drawing the rest from reference TRBV5-4 and TRBJ2-2, the complete variable domain is ETGVTQSPTHLIKTRGQQVTLRCSSQSGHNTVSWYQQALGQGPQFIFQYYREEENGRGNFPPRFSGLQFPNYSSELNVNALELDDSALYLCASSRRDLAGTIANTGELFFGEGSRLTVL.

This chain uses TRBV6-1 with TRBJ1-6, with unresolved D. Germline values: CDR1 MNHNS, CDR2 SASEGT. Trimming pared 2 bases from V and 0 bases from J, leaving 20 bases between. This CDR3 has 20 residues. The CDR3 DNA sequence: TGTGCCAGCAGTGAATTCCCCTTCACAGTGCAGAGCTCCTATAATTCACCCCTCCACTTT. Its protein product is CASSEFPFTVQSSYNSPLHF.

The chain has TRBV7-9 and TRBJ1-2, with 7 positions matching TRBD1. With 10 bases clipped from V and 5 bases from J, the junction kept 13 bases outside the gene matches. Per germline, CDR1 SEHNR and CDR2 FQNEAQ (reference sequence). This CDR3 is 14 amino acids long. The CDR3: CATSSGTAIYGYTF. CDR3 nucleotides: TGTGCCACCTCTTCCGGGACAGCAATTTATGGCTACACCTTC.

The CDR3 nucleotides read TGTGCCAGTAGTATTTCCTGGACTGAAGCTTTCTTT. This codes for CASSISWTEAFF. The rearrangement uses TRBV19 and TRBJ1-1; D not resolved. The CDR3 has 12 amino acids. Germline CDR1 reads LNHDA; CDR2 reads SQIVND (reference sequence). Trimming took 3 bases from V and 5 from J, leaving 7 bases between them.

This clonotype was seen just once. CDR3 in amino acids: CASSWENRDSPLHF. The CDR3 nucleotides read TGCGCCAGCAGCTGGGAAAATCGAGATTCACCCCTCCACTTT. V usage is TRBV5-1 and J usage is TRBJ1-6; D remains unclear. The CDR3 is 14 residues long. Trimming removed 3 bases from V and 8 bases from J, with 12 bases in between. The V gene's germline CDR1 is SGHRS and CDR2 YFSETQ. Full variable domain (rest looked up from reference TRBV5-1 and TRBJ1-6): KAGVTQTPRYLIKTRGQQVTLSCSPISGHRSVSWYQQTPGQGLQFLFEYFSETQRNKGNFPGRFSGRQFSNSRSEMNVSTLELGDSALYLCASSWENRDSPLHFGNGTRLTVT.

In its sample, this clonotype was seen a few times. This chain connects TRBV5-8 to TRBJ1-5, with D perhaps TRBD1 (5 bases). The CDR3 length is 16 residues. Germline-derived CDR1 and CDR2 are SGHTS and YDEGEE. V gave up 4 bases and J gave up 2 bases, with 16 bases separating them. This chain's CDR3 is CASSVPQVNGNQPQHF. The DNA for the CDR3 is TGTGCCAGCAGCGTTCCACAGGTTAATGGCAATCAGCCCCAGCATTTT. Full variable domain (outside the CDR3, taken from reference TRBV5-8 and TRBJ1-5): EAGVTQSPTHLIKTRGQQATLRCSPISGHTSVYWYQQALGLGLQFLLWYDEGEERNRGNFPPRFSGRQFPNYSSELNVNALELEDSALYLCASSVPQVNGNQPQHFGDGTRLSIL.

The chain uses TRBV9 and TRBJ2-1; 11 bases align to TRBD2. CDR1 and CDR2 from the germline V gene are SGDLS and YYNGEE. The CDR3 runs 18 residues. With 4 bases clipped from V and 2 bases from J, the junction kept 11 bases outside the gene matches. CDR3 sequence: CASSPRNLAGGTYNEQFF. CDR3 coding DNA: TGTGCCAGCAGCCCCAGAAACCTAGCGGGGGGCACCTACAATGAGCAGTTCTTC.

About this clonotype: A read error may produce the germline difference seen at one junction end. The chain joins TRBV25-1 to TRBJ2-5; 9 bases are shared with TRBD2. The CDR3 contains 14 residues. Per the germline V gene, CDR1 is MGHDK and CDR2 is SYGVNS. The CDR3 is CVSSGAGGKETQYF. Written as DNA, the CDR3 is TGTGTCAGCAGTGGAGCGGGGGGTAAAGAGACCCAGTACTTC.

The J gene is TRBJ2-5, the V gene TRBV29-1; 8 bases are shared with TRBD1. Germline CDR1 and CDR2: SQVTM and ANQGSEA. The CDR3 is 12 amino acids. With V trimmed by 5 bases and J by 7 bases, 6 bases remained unmatched. The CDR3 DNA sequence: TGCAGCGTTTGGACAGGGTCGGGGACCCAGTACTTC. Its protein is CSVWTGSGTQYF.

Of note for this clonotype: It may be a read error: a sequence one base away is much more abundant. The V gene is TRBV7-6, the J gene TRBJ2-3; tentatively, D is TRBD1 (6 bases). The CDR3 runs to 15 residues. Germline V gene sequence: CDR1 SGHVS, CDR2 FNYEAQ. Trimming left V 4 bases short and J 2 bases short, with 13 bases between. The DNA of the CDR3 is TGTGCCAGCAGCTACCGGGACATGGCCACAGATACGCAGTATTTT. Residues: CASSYRDMATDTQYF.

This chain uses TRBV11-2 with TRBJ2-3, with TRBD2 as a possible D gene (6 bases). The CDR3 consists of 19 residues. CDR1 is SGHAT and CDR2 is FQNNGV in the germline V gene. Trimming cost V 1 base and J 0 bases, with 20 bases left between them. This CDR3 is CASSLVRLRSAGSTDTQYF. As DNA, the CDR3 is TGTGCCAGCAGCTTAGTTAGGCTGCGTTCAGCGGGTAGCACAGATACGCAGTATTTT.

V and J are TRBV27 and TRBJ1-2; D unresolved. The CDR3 has 13 amino acids. Germline V gene data show CDR1 as MNHEY and CDR2 as SMNVEV (reference sequence). V was cut by 5 bases and J by 4 bases, with 11 bases left in between. The CDR3 DNA reads as TGTGCCAGCAGTCAAGGGATTTTCTATGGCTACACCTTC. Protein product: CASSQGIFYGYTF.

The J gene is TRBJ2-5, the V gene TRBV7-6; D unclear. The CDR3 spans 12 residues. V was cut by 5 bases and J by 7 bases, with 11 bases left in between. Germline-derived CDR1 and CDR2 are SGHVS and FNYEAQ. In DNA form, the CDR3 reads TGTGCCAGCAGCGCACTTACCGGGACCCAGTACTTC. It is translated as CASSALTGTQYF.

Ten or more counts support this clonotype. This chain connects TRBV12-3 or TRBV12-4 to TRBJ2-5; 12 bases line up with TRBD2. There are 15 residues in the CDR3. Losses at the gene ends were 3 bases for V and 5 bases for J; bases not matched to a gene: 4. CDR3 region: CASSFGLAGGETQYF. As DNA, the CDR3 is TGTGCCAGCAGTTTCGGTCTAGCGGGGGGGGAGACCCAGTACTTC.

V usage is TRBV6-1 and J usage is TRBJ1-5; TRBD1 might be the D (5 bases). The CDR3 is 17 residues long. V was trimmed by 2 bases and J by 4 bases, leaving 18 bases between them. The germline CDR1 and CDR2 sequences are MNHNS and SASEGT. The CDR3 reads CASSERAGLNRNQPQHF. The CDR3 DNA reads TGTGCCAGCAGTGAAAGGGCAGGGCTTAACAGGAATCAGCCCCAGCATTTT.

This clonotype was picked up a small number of times. The V gene is TRBV7-6, the J gene TRBJ2-1; TRBD1 agrees at 10 bases. The junction had 4 bases not matched to a gene; V was cut back by 5 bases and J by 9 bases. The CDR3 is 13 residues long. Germline values: CDR1 SGHVS, CDR2 FNYEAQ. CDR3 protein: CASSVTGGSEQFF. Here the CDR3 DNA reads TGTGCCAGCAGCGTGACAGGGGGCTCTGAGCAGTTCTTC. The complete variable domain, with remaining parts taken from reference TRBV7-6 and TRBJ2-1, reads GAGVSQSPRYKVTKRGQDVALRCDPISGHVSLYWYRQALGQGPEFLTYFNYEAQQDKSGLPNDRFSAERPEGSISTLTIQRTEQRDSAMYRCASSVTGGSEQFFGPGTRLTVL.